This is a list of T cell receptor beta chains from one sample in a study of circulating and synovial CD4+ cells in juvenile arthritis. Produced via immunoSEQ multiplex PCR; TCRdb's table is partial and in-frame only. The sample consists of some 30,000 clones, 85% to 95% of them appearing once. Specimen: CD4+ T cells from blood. These receptors originate from a human donor with juvenile idiopathic arthritis. Both conserved end residues are part of each CDR3. The D gene is left open where the match is weak. Expanded clones are given a class, and other clones once, few, many or no size at all.

.	TRBV6-5	TRBJ1-1	.	14	CASSRAGVNTEAFF	TGTGCCAGCAGTCGCGCAGGGGTGAACACTGAAGCTTTCTTT
.	TRBV16	TRBJ2-2	.	14	CAGARDTNTGELFF	TGTGCCGGTGCCCGGGACACAAACACCGGGGAGCTGTTTTTT
TRBD1	TRBV5-1	TRBJ2-3	.	13	CASSSWTGNTQYF	TGCGCCAGCAGCTCCTGGACAGGCAATACGCAGTATTTT
.	TRBV15	TRBJ2-5	.	13	CATSRDRGETQYF	TGTGCCACCAGCAGAGATCGGGGAGAGACCCAGTACTTC
.	TRBV6-5	TRBJ2-1	.	13	CASRRDRYNEQFF	TGTGCCAGCAGGCGGGACCGCTACAATGAGCAGTTCTTC
TRBD1	TRBV27	TRBJ1-2	.	13	CASSLTGGPGYTF	TGTGCCAGCAGTTTAACAGGGGGCCCAGGCTACACCTTC
TRBD2	TRBV15	TRBJ2-7	once	14	CAAESGRGAYEQYF	TGCGCCGCCGAAAGCGGGAGGGGCGCCTACGAGCAGTACTTC
.	TRBV5-4	TRBJ1-1	.	15	CASSLEQGLNTEAFF	TGTGCCAGCAGCTTGGAGCAGGGGTTGAACACTGAAGCTTTCTTT
.	TRBV4-2	TRBJ2-7	.	15	CASSQDRLLRREQYF	TGTGCCAGCAGCCAAGATCGGCTGCTGAGGCGCGAGCAGTACTTC
.	TRBV18	TRBJ1-3	.	14	CASSPRVSGNTIYF	TGTGCCAGCTCACCACGAGTCTCTGGAAACACCATATATTTT
TRBD1	TRBV2	TRBJ2-5	.	15	CASSRGDRGKETQYF	TGTGCCAGCAGCCGCGGGGACAGGGGAAAAGAGACCCAGTACTTC
TRBD1	TRBV6-5	TRBJ1-5	.	15	CASSYGTGGGQPQHF	TGTGCCAGCAGTTACGGGACAGGGGGCGGTCAGCCCCAGCATTTT
.	TRBV5-4	TRBJ2-5	once	14	CASSLDRGQETQYF	TGTGCCAGCAGCTTGGACCGGGGCCAAGAGACCCAGTACTTC
.	TRBV7-3	TRBJ1-1	.	14	CASSLRGGITEAFF	TGTGCCAGCAGCTTAAGGGGGGGGATCACTGAAGCTTTCTTT
TRBD1	TRBV7-9	TRBJ1-4	.	14	CASSRDSYNEKLFF	TGTGCCAGCAGCCGGGACAGTTATAATGAAAAACTGTTTTTT
TRBD1	TRBV7-9	TRBJ2-3	.	15	CASSFLTGGSYTQYF	TGTGCCAGCAGCTTCCTTACAGGGGGCTCTTATACGCAGTATTTT
.	TRBV9	TRBJ2-5	.	14	CASSYSPQGETQYF	TGTGCCAGCAGCTACTCCCCTCAGGGAGAGACCCAGTACTTC
TRBD2	TRBV5-4	TRBJ2-2	.	16	CASSSDLASGTGELFF	TGTGCCAGCAGCTCAGACCTGGCTAGCGGCACCGGGGAGCTGTTTTTT
.	TRBV7-9	TRBJ2-5	.	11	CASNSGETQYF	TGTGCCAGCAACTCGGGAGAGACCCAGTACTTC
.	TRBV14	TRBJ2-2	.	15	CASSFAARATGELFF	TGTGCCAGCAGCTTCGCGGCACGCGCCACCGGGGAGCTGTTTTTT
.	TRBV6-6	TRBJ1-4	.	13	CASNGTPNEKLFF	TGTGCCAGCAACGGGACACCTAATGAAAAACTGTTTTTT
TRBD1	TRBV5-4	TRBJ1-1	.	13	CASSSQGGTEAFF	TGTGCCAGCAGCTCACAGGGGGGAACTGAAGCTTTCTTT
TRBD1	TRBV10-1	TRBJ2-7	.	16	CATYQWDRVDSYEQYF	TGCGCCACCTATCAATGGGACAGGGTCGACTCCTACGAGCAGTACTTC
TRBD1	TRBV6-1	TRBJ2-1	.	19	CASSGRTGGGNNPYNEQFF	TGTGCCAGCAGTGGACGGACAGGGGGCGGTAATAACCCCTACAATGAGCAGTTCTTC
.	TRBV5-4	TRBJ2-1	.	17	CASGDGGASSSYNEQFF	TGTGCCAGCGGGGATGGGGGGGCCAGTAGCTCCTACAATGAGCAGTTCTTC
.	TRBV5-4	TRBJ2-1	.	13	CASSSERDNEQFF	TGTGCCAGCAGCTCCGAGCGGGACAATGAGCAGTTCTTC
.	TRBV6-1	TRBJ2-5	few	15	CASSDTTTVGETQYF	TGTGCCAGCAGTGACACGACGACTGTGGGAGAGACCCAGTACTTC
.	TRBV10-3	TRBJ2-7	.	13	CAISESSSREQYF	TGTGCCATCAGTGAGTCGAGTTCTCGCGAGCAGTACTTC
TRBD2	TRBV4-1	TRBJ2-1	.	17	CASSQRSGTSGRNEQFF	TGCGCCAGCAGCCAACGCTCCGGGACTAGCGGGAGGAATGAGCAGTTCTTC
.	TRBV28	TRBJ1-4	few	12	CASSFLGEKLFF	TGTGCCAGCAGTTTTCTAGGTGAAAAACTGTTTTTT